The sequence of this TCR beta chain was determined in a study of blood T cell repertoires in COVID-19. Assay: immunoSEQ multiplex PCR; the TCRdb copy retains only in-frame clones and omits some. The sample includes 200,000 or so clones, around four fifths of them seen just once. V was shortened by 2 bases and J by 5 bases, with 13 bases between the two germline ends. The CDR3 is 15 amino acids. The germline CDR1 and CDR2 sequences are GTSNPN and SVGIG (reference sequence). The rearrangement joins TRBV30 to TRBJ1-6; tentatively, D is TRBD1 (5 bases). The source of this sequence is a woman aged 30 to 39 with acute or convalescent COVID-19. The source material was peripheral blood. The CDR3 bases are TGTGCCTGGAGTACGCTTAGGGGCAATAATTCACCCCTCCACTTT. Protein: CAWSTLRGNNSPLHF.